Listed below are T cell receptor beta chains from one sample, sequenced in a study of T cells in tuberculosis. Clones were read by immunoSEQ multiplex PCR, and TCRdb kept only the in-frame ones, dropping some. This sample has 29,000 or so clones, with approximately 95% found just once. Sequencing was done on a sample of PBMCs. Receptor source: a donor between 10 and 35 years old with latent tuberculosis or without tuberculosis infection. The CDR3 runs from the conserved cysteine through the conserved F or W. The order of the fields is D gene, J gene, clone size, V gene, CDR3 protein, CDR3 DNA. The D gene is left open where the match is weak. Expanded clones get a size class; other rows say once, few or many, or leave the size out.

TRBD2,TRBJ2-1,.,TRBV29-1,CSVEGFWREGRNNEQFF,TGCAGCGTGGAGGGGTTTTGGAGGGAGGGCCGAAACAATGAGCAGTTCTTC
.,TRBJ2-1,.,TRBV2,CASSTPRVAREEQFF,TGTGCCAGCAGTACCCCCCGGGTAGCCCGAGAAGAGCAGTTCTTC
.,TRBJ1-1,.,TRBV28,CASSLLARNTEAFF,TGTGCCAGCAGTTTATTGGCCAGGAACACCGAAGCTTTCTTT
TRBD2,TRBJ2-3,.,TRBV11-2,CASSTRTSGGKDTQYF,TGTGCCAGCAGCACCCGGACTAGCGGGGGGAAAGATACGCAGTATTTT
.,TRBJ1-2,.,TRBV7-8,CASSLGSDYGYTF,TGTGCCAGCAGCTTAGGTTCGGACTATGGCTACACCTTC
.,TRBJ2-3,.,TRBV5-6,CASSLFPGLSTDTQYF,TGTGCCAGCAGCTTGTTTCCGGGACTTTCCACGGATACGCAGTATTTT
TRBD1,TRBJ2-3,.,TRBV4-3,CASSQDRGQNTQYF,TGCGCCAGCAGCCAAGACAGGGGGCAGAATACGCAGTATTTT
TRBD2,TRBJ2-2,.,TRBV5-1,CASSSRPSGTTGELFF,TGCGCCAGCAGCTCTCGACCTAGCGGGACCACCGGGGAGCTGTTTTTT
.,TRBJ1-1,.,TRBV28,CASSFKSEAFF,TGTGCCAGCAGTTTCAAATCTGAAGCTTTCTTT
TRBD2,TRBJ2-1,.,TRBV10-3,CAISVSSGGYNEQFF,TGTGCCATCAGTGTTTCAAGCGGGGGTTACAATGAGCAGTTCTTC
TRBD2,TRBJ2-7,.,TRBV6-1,CASRTSGRGNEQYF,TGTGCCAGCAGAACTAGCGGAAGAGGGAACGAGCAGTACTTC
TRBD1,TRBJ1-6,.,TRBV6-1,CAGSQGSSYNSPLHF,TGTGCCGGATCACAGGGGAGCTCCTATAATTCACCCCTCCACTTT
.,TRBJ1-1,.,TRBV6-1,CASSPDRTEAFF,TGTGCCAGCAGTCCAGACAGGACTGAAGCTTTCTTT
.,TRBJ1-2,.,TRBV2,CASSEQEARTTIGYTF,TGTGCCAGCAGTGAACAGGAGGCTAGGACGACTATTGGCTACACCTTC
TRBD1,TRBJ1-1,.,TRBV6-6,CASRQGTEAFF,TGTGCCAGCAGACAGGGGACTGAAGCTTTCTTT
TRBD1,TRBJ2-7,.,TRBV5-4,CASSSDRGLYEQYF,TGTGCCAGCAGCAGTGACAGGGGTCTCTACGAGCAGTACTTC
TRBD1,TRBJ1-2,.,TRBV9,CASSVSTGAAYGYTF,TGTGCCAGCAGCGTTTCGACAGGGGCGGCGTATGGCTACACCTTC
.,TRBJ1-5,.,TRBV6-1,CAGIHRDRSYQPQHF,TGTGCCGGCATCCACAGAGACAGGAGTTATCAGCCCCAGCATTTT
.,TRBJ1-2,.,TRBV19,CASSSGQVFFGYTF,TGTGCCAGTAGTTCAGGGCAAGTGTTTTTTGGCTACACCTTC
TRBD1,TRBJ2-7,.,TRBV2,CASSDLGQGSYEQYF,TGTGCCAGCAGTGACCTTGGACAGGGCTCCTACGAGCAGTACTTC
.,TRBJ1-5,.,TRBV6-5,CASSYSGRVNQPQHF,TGTGCCAGCAGTTACTCGGGCAGGGTGAATCAGCCCCAGCATTTT
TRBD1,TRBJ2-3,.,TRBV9,CASSAHRGFDTDTQYF,TGTGCCAGCAGCGCCCACAGGGGGTTCGACACAGATACGCAGTATTTT
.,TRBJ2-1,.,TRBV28,CASQMLRDNEQFF,TGTGCCAGTCAAATGCTTCGCGACAATGAGCAGTTCTTC
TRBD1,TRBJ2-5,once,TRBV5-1,CASSLGQTEETQYF,TGCGCCAGCAGCCTGGGACAGACTGAAGAGACCCAGTACTTC
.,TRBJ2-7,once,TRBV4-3,CASSQDWRGGQDEQYF,TGCGCCAGCAGCCAAGATTGGAGGGGGGGCCAGGACGAGCAGTACTTC
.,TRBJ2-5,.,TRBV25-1,CASSEVGETQYF,TGTGCCAGCAGTGAAGTCGGAGAGACCCAGTACTTC
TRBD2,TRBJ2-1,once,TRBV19,CASSFSGRSYNEQFF,TGTGCCAGTAGCTTTAGCGGGAGGTCCTACAATGAGCAGTTCTTC
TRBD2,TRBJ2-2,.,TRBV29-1,CSVVGLAGSGELFF,TGCAGCGTTGTTGGACTAGCGGGATCCGGGGAGCTGTTTTTT
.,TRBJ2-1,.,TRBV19,CASSINREVNEQFF,TGTGCCAGTAGTATAAACCGGGAAGTAAATGAGCAGTTCTTC
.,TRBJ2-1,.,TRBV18,CASSPAESSIYNEQFF,TGTGCCAGCTCACCCGCGGAGTCTAGTATCTACAATGAGCAGTTCTTC
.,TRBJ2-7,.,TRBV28,CASIPGTSTYEQYF,TGTGCCAGCATTCCAGGCACTAGTACCTACGAGCAGTACTTC
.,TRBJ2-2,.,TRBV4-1,CASSQVDMGFAGELFF,TGCGCCAGCAGCCAAGTTGACATGGGCTTCGCCGGGGAGCTGTTTTTT
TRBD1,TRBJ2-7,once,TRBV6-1,CASSGGGTGRNEQYF,TGTGCCAGCAGTGGGGGGGGGACAGGGCGGAACGAGCAGTACTTC
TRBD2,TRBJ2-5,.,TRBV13,CASSLYSGRGQETQYF,TGTGCCAGCAGCCTATATAGCGGGAGAGGCCAAGAGACCCAGTACTTC
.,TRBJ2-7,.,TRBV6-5,CASDNPLGGRYF,TGTGCCAGCGATAACCCCCTCGGAGGGCGGTACTTC
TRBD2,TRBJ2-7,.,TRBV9,CASSEGRTSGNLPGEQYF,TGTGCCAGCAGCGAGGGGAGGACTAGCGGGAACCTACCGGGGGAGCAGTACTTC
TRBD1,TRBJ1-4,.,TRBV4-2,CASSPQQGGEKLFF,TGTGCCAGCAGCCCCCAGCAGGGGGGAGAAAAACTGTTTTTT
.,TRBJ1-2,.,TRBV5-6,CASSPETGRGPYGYTF,TGTGCCAGCAGCCCCGAGACTGGCAGGGGACCCTATGGCTACACCTTC
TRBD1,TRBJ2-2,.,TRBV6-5,CASSSGQGHNTGELFF,TGTGCCAGCAGTTCGGGACAGGGGCATAACACCGGGGAGCTGTTTTTT
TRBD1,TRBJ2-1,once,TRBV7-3,CASSPNTGGLNEQFF,TGTGCCAGCAGCCCCAACACAGGGGGCCTAAATGAGCAGTTCTTC
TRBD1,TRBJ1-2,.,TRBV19,CASSPRPGGNGYTF,TGTGCCAGTAGTCCACGTCCAGGGGGCAATGGCTACACCTTC